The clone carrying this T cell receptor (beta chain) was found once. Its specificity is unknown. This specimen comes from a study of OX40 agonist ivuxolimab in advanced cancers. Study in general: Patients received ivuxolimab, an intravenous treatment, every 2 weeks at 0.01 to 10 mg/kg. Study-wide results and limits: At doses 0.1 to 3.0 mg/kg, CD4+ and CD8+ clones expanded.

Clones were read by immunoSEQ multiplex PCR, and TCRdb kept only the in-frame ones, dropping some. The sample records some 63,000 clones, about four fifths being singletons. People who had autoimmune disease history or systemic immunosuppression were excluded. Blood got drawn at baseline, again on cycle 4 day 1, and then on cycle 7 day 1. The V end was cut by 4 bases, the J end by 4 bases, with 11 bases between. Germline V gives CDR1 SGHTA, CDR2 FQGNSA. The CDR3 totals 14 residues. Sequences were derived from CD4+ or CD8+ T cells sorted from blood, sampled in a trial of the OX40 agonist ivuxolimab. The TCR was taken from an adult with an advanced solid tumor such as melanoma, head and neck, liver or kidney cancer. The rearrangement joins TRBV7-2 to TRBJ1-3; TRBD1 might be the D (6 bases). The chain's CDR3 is CASSSTGDGNTIYF. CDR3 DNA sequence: TGTGCCAGCAGCTCGACAGGAGACGGAAACACCATATATTTT.